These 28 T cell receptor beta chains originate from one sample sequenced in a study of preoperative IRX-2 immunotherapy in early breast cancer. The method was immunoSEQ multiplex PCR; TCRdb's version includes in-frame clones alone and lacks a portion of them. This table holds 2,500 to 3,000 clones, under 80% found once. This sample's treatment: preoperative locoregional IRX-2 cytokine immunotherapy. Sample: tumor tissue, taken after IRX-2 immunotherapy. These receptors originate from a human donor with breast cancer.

The CDR3 sequence is CASSFVGVLEDTGELFF. The CDR3 DNA follows: TGCGCCAGCAGCTTCGTCGGGGTTCTGGAGGACACCGGGGAGCTGTTTTTT. The chain couples TRBV5-1 to TRBJ2-2, with D possibly TRBD2 on 5 matching bases. V lost 2 bases and J lost 3, with 17 bases in between. CDR1 and CDR2 (germline): SGHRS, YFSETQ. This CDR3 has 17 residues.

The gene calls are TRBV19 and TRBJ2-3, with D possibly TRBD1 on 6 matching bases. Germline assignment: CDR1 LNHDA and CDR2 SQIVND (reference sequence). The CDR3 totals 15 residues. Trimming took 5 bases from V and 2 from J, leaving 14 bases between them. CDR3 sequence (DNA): TGTGCCAGTAGTCCAACGGACAGAGACACAGATACGCAGTATTTT. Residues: CASSPTDRDTDTQYF.

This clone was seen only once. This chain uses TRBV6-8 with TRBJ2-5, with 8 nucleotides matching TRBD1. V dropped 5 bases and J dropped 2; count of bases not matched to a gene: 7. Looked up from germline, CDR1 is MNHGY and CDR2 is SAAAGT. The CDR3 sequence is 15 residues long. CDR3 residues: CASSPLRDRQETQYF. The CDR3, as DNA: TGTGCCAGCAGTCCCCTCAGGGACAGGCAAGAGACCCAGTACTTC.

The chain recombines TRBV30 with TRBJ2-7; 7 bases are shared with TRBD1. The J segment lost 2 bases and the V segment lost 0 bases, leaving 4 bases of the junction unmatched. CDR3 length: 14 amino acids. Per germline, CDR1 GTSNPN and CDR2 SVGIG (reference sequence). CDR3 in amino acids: CAWSVQGVAYEQYF. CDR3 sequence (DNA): TGTGCCTGGAGTGTGCAGGGGGTGGCCTACGAGCAGTACTTC.

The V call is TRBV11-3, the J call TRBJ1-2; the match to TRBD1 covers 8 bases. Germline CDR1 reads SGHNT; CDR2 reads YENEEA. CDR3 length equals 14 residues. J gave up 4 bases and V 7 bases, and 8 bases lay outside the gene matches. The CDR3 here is CASTWTGNSYGYTF. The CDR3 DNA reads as TGTGCCAGCACCTGGACAGGGAACAGCTATGGCTACACCTTC.

CDR3 in DNA: TGTGCCACGCAGACCAATAATTCACCCCTCCACTTT. Its translation is CATQTNNSPLHF. The V call is TRBV6-8, the J call TRBJ1-6; D gene uncertain. The CDR3 has 12 residues. Germline V gene lookup returns CDR1 MNHGY and CDR2 SAAAGT. Trimming cost V 10 bases and J 5 bases, with 9 bases left between them.

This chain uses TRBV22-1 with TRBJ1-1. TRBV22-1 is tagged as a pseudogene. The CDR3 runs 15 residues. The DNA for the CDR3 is TGTGCCAGCAGTATACGGACTACGGTATCAGGTGAAGCTTTCTTT. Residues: CASSIRTTVSGEAFF.

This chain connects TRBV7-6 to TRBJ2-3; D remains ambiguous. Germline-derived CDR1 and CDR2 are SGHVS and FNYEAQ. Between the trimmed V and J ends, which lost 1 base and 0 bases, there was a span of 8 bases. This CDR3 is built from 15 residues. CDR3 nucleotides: TGTGCCAGCAGCTTAGAAACCTTTAGCACAGATACGCAGTATTTT. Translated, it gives CASSLETFSTDTQYF.

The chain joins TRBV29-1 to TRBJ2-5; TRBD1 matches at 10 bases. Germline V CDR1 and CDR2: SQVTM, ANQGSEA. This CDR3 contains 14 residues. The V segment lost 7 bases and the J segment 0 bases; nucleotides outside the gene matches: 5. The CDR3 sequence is CSARTGGYQETQYF. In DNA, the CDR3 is TGCAGCGCTCGGACAGGGGGGTACCAAGAGACCCAGTACTTC.

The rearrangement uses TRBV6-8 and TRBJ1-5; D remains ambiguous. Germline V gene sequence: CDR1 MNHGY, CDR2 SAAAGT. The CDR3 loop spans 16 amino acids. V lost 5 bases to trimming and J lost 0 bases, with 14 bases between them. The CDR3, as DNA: TGTGCCAGCAGTCCCCGAACGGGTTATAGCAATCAGCCCCAGCATTTT. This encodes CASSPRTGYSNQPQHF.

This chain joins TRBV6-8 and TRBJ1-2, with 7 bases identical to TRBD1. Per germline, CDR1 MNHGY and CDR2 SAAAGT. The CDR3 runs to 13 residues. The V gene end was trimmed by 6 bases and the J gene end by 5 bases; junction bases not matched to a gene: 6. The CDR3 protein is CASSLGQKYGYTF. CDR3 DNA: TGTGCCAGCAGCCTGGGACAGAAGTATGGCTACACCTTC.

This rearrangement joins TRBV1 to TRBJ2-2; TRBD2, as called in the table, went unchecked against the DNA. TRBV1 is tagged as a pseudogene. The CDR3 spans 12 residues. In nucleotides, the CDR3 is TGCGCCAGCAGCCAAGATATCGGGGAGCTGTTTTTT. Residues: CASSQDIGELFF.

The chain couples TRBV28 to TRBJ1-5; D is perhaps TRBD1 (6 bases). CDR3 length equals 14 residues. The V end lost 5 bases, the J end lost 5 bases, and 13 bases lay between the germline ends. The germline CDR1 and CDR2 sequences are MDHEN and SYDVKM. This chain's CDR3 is CASSGGGSDQPQHF. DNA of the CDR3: TGTGCCAGCAGTGGAGGGGGGAGTGATCAGCCCCAGCATTTT.

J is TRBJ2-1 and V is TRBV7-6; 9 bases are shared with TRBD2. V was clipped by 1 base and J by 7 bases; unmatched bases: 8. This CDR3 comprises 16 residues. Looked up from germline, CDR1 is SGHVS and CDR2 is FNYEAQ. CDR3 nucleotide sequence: TGTGCCAGCAGCTTAGAGGGGGCTAGCGGGGAAAATGAGCAGTTCTTC. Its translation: CASSLEGASGENEQFF.

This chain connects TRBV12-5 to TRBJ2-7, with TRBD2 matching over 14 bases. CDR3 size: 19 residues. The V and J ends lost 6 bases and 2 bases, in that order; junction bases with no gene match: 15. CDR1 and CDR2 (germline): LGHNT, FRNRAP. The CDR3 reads CASGDPRTSGGPVPYEQYF. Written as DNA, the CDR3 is TGTGCTAGTGGAGACCCAAGGACTAGCGGGGGGCCGGTCCCCTACGAGCAGTACTTC.

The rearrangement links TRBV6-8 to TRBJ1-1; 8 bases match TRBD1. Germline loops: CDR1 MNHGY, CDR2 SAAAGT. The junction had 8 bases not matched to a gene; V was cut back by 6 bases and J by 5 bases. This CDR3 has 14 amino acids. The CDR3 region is CASSGVTGVTEAFF. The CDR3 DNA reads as TGTGCCAGCAGCGGAGTGACAGGGGTTACTGAAGCTTTCTTT.

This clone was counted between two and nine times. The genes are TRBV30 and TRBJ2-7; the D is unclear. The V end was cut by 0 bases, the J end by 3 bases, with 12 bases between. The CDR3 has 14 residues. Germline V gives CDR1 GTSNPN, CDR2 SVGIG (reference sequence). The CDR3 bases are TGTGCCTGGAGTGTACAAAAGGGCGTCTACGAGCAGTACTTC. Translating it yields CAWSVQKGVYEQYF.

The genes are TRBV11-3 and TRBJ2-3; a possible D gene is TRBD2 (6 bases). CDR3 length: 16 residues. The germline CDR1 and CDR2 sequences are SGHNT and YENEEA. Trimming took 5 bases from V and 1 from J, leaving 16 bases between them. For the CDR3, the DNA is TGTGCCAGCAGCCGCTCGGGACTGATCCGCACAGATACGCAGTATTTT. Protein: CASSRSGLIRTDTQYF. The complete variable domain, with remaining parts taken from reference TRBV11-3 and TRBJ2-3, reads EAGVVQSPRYKIIEKKQPVAFWCNPISGHNTLYWYLQNLGQGPELLIRYENEEAVDDSQLPKDRFSAERLKGVDSTLKIQPAELGDSAVYLCASSRSGLIRTDTQYFGPGTRLTVL.

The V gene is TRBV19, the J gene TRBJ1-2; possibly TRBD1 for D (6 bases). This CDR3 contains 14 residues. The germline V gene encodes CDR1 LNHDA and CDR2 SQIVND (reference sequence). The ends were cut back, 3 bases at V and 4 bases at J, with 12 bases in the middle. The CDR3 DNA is TGTGCCAGTAGTATGATCCCAGGGGCCTATGGCTACACCTTC. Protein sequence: CASSMIPGAYGYTF.

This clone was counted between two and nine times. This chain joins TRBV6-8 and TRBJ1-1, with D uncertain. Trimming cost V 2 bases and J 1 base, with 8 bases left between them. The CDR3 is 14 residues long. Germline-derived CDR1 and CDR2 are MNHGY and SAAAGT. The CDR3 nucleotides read TGTGCCAGCAGTTACCCGGGTGGGAACACTGAAGCTTTCTTT. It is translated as CASSYPGGNTEAFF.

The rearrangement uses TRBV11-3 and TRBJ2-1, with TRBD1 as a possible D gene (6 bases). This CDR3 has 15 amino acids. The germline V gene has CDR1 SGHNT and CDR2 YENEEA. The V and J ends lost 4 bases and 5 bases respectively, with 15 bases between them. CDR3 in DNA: TGTGCCAGCAGCTCACACAGGGTCCGGGACAATGAGCAGTTCTTC. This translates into CASSSHRVRDNEQFF.

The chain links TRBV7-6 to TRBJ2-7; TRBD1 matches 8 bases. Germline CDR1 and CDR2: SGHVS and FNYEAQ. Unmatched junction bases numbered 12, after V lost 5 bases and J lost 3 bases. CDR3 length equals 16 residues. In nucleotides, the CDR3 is TGTGCCAGCAGCCGATACTTTGGACAGGGCATCTACGAGCAGTACTTC. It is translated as CASSRYFGQGIYEQYF.

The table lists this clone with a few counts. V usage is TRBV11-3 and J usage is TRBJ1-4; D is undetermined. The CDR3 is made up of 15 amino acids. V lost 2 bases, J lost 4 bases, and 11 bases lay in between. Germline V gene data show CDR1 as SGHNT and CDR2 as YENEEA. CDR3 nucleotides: TGTGCCAGCAGCTTACCTATGACGGGTAATGAAAAACTGTTTTTT. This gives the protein CASSLPMTGNEKLFF.

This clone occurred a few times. CDR3 nucleotides: TGCGCCAGCAGCACGGGACAGGATAACACTGAAGCTTTCTTT. It encodes CASSTGQDNTEAFF. The V call is TRBV5-1, the J call TRBJ1-1, with 8 nucleotides matching TRBD1. The CDR3 consists of 14 residues. V was pared by 4 bases and J by 2 bases, with 4 bases of the junction left unmatched. Per germline, CDR1 SGHRS and CDR2 YFSETQ.

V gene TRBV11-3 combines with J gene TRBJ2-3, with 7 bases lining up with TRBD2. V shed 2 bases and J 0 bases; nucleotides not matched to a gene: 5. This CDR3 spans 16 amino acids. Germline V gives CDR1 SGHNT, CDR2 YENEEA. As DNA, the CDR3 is TGTGCCAGCAGCTTAATCGGCGGGAGTAGCACAGATACGCAGTATTTT. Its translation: CASSLIGGSSTDTQYF.

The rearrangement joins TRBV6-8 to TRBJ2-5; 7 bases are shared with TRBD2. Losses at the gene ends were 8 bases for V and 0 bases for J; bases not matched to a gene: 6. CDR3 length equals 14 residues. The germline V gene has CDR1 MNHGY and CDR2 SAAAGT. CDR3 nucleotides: TGTGCCAGCCGAGTGGGGGGGGACCAAGAGACCCAGTACTTC. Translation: CASRVGGDQETQYF.

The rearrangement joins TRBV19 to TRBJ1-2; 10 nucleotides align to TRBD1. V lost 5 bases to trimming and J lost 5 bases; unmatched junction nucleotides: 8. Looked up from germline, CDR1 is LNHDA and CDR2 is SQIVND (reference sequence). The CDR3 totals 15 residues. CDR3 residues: CASSADRGQEYGYTF. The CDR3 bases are TGTGCCAGTAGTGCCGACAGGGGGCAGGAATATGGCTACACCTTC. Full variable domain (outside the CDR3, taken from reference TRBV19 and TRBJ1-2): DGGITQSPKYLFRKEGQNVTLSCEQNLNHDAMYWYRQDPGQGLRLIYYSQIVNDFQKGDIAEGYSVSREKKESFPLTVTSAQKNPTAFYLCASSADRGQEYGYTFGSGTRLTVV.

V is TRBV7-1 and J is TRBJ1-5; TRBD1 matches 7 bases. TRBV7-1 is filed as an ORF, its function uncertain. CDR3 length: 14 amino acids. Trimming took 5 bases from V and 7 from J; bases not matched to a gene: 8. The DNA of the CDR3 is TGTGCCAGCAGCCCCGACAGGGCGGGGCAGCCCCAGCATTTT. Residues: CASSPDRAGQPQHF.